This T cell receptor beta chain was identified in a study of cytomegalovirus exposure and HLA in healthy donors. Study results and limitations: Generally TCR sequences proved uncommon, though certain public TCRs appeared in numerous donors. The study designated 150 or so TCR beta chains cytomegalovirus-associated.

A note on this clone: Its target is not known.

The CDR3 sequence is 14 residues long. Trimming took off 3 bases at V and 1 base at J, with 9 bases between the two ends. CDR1 and CDR2 from the germline V gene are KGHSH and LQKENI. PCR used 60 Vbeta primers and 13 Jbeta primers. In the authors' methods: A follow-up analysis tallied tens of millions of unique TCR beta chains, roughly 11 million shared. Repertoires were generated with immunoSEQ multiplex PCR, while TCRdb's copy carries only in-frame clones and drops some. Clonal size and the V and J genes are those of that table, whereas D and trimming came from the DNA. There are about 110,000 clones in the sample; 76% occur only once, and about an eighth lies in the top ten.

The source material was PBMCs. The clonotype originates from a man aged 25 to 45 in good health and CMV-seropositive. The chain recombines TRBV18 with TRBJ1-1; D not certain. The CDR3 DNA follows: TGTGCCAGCTCACCCGCCCCGGGGAACACTGAAGCTTTCTTT. Amino acid sequence: CASSPAPGNTEAFF.